The 28 T cell receptor beta chains in this list originate from one sample, sequenced in a study of Ad26.COV2.S vaccination and SARS-CoV-2 variants. Here immunoSEQ multiplex PCR was the method, and the copy in TCRdb shows in-frame clones only, minus some. The sample includes around 350,000 clones, about 90% of them seen just once. This specimen was peripheral blood, taken after recovery from COVID-19. Every receptor here comes from a human donor who had recovered from COVID-19.

The chain couples TRBV7-9 to TRBJ1-2; 10 nucleotides match TRBD1. V shed 5 bases and J 7 bases; nucleotides not matched to a gene: 13. The germline gives CDR1 SEHNR, CDR2 FQNEAQ (reference sequence). This CDR3 is built from 16 residues. CDR3 residues: CASSSTSWDRGFGYTF. The CDR3 DNA sequence: TGTGCCAGCAGCAGTACGTCATGGGACAGGGGCTTTGGCTACACCTTC.

This chain joins TRBV27 and TRBJ1-2; TRBD1 might be the D (6 bases). The CDR3 covers 14 residues. The ends were cut back, 10 bases at V and 8 bases at J, with 23 bases in the middle. Germline assignment: CDR1 MNHEY and CDR2 SMNVEV (reference sequence). The CDR3 coding sequence is TGTGCCACCGGGGGGGCCCACAGGGTTGGAGGCTACACCTTC. Amino acid sequence: CATGGAHRVGGYTF.

The CDR3 DNA sequence: TGTGCCAGCAGCTTAGGACTAGCGGGGGGCCCTCCCTCCTACGAGCAGTACTTC. This sequence encodes CASSLGLAGGPPSYEQYF. V is TRBV7-2 and J is TRBJ2-7; 13 nucleotides match TRBD2. Losses at the gene ends were 1 base for V and 0 bases for J; bases not matched to a gene: 6. This CDR3 has 18 residues. Germline CDR1 reads SGHTA; CDR2 reads FQGNSA.

The chain recombines TRBV27 with TRBJ1-1; TRBD1 agrees at 7 bases. This CDR3 comprises 14 residues. Germline-derived CDR1 and CDR2 are MNHEY and SMNVEV (reference sequence). With V trimmed by 6 bases and J by 0 bases, 4 bases remained unmatched. The CDR3 loop is CASSQGVVNTEAFF. For the CDR3, the DNA is TGTGCCAGCAGCCAGGGGGTTGTGAACACTGAAGCTTTCTTT.

The chain couples TRBV6-2 or TRBV6-3 to TRBJ1-2; weak D call: TRBD1 (5 bases). Trimming took off 5 bases at V and 5 bases at J, with 18 bases between the two ends. Germline CDR1 MNHEY, CDR2 SVGEGT. The CDR3 is 15 residues long. The chain's CDR3 is CASSPDNRRYYGYTF. The CDR3 nucleotides are TGTGCCAGCAGTCCGGACAACAGACGTTATTATGGCTACACCTTC.

The V and J genes are TRBV7-9 and TRBJ2-5; 11 nucleotides align to TRBD2. There are 15 residues in the CDR3. V gave up 5 bases and J gave up 4 bases; unmatched junction bases: 6. CDR1 is SEHNR, CDR2 FQNEAQ, per germline (reference sequence). CDR3 residues: CASSELAGVIETQYF. In DNA, the CDR3 is TGTGCCAGCAGCGAACTAGCGGGGGTCATAGAGACCCAGTACTTC.

The V gene is TRBV18, the J gene TRBJ1-1; tentative D call: TRBD1 (6 bases). Trimming took 2 bases from V and 3 from J, leaving 19 bases between them. Germline V gives CDR1 KGHSH, CDR2 LQKENI. This CDR3 region has 17 residues. DNA for the CDR3: TGTGCCAGCTCACCAGCCGACCCTCGGGACACAGACACTGAAGCTTTCTTT. It encodes CASSPADPRDTDTEAFF.

This clone was detected only once. The chain links TRBV27 to TRBJ2-2; TRBD1 matches 8 bases. V lost 4 bases, J lost 6 bases, and 4 bases stayed unmatched. The CDR3 contains 14 residues. Germline CDR1 and CDR2: MNHEY and SMNVEV (reference sequence). CDR3 nucleotides: TGTGCCAGCAGTTCGACAGGGGTTCCCGGGGAGCTGTTTTTT. Its protein is CASSSTGVPGELFF.

The chain joins TRBV19 to TRBJ1-1, with a possible D match to TRBD1 (5 bases). CDR1 and CDR2 (germline): LNHDA, SQIVND (reference sequence). Trimming removed 3 bases from V and 5 bases from J, with 16 bases in between. The CDR3 is 15 amino acids. The CDR3: CASSMFSGGGTEAFF. DNA for the CDR3: TGTGCCAGTAGTATGTTTTCGGGGGGAGGAACTGAAGCTTTCTTT.

The genes are TRBV4-3 and TRBJ2-5; D perhaps matches TRBD1 (7 bases). V dropped 0 bases and J dropped 2 bases, with 22 bases sitting between them. Germline CDR1 and CDR2: LGHNA and YSLEER. This CDR3 region has 19 residues. CDR3 residues: CASSQDPVRRQGGQETQYF. CDR3 in DNA: TGCGCCAGCAGCCAAGATCCCGTCCGAAGGCAGGGGGGTCAAGAGACCCAGTACTTC.

The chain joins TRBV6-2 or TRBV6-3 to TRBJ1-5; D uncertain. The CDR3 covers 14 residues. Trimming stripped 0 bases from V and 6 bases from J, with 9 bases between. The germline V gene encodes CDR1 MNHEY and CDR2 SVGEGT. The CDR3 sequence: CASSYSGGSQPQHF. The CDR3 nucleotides are TGTGCCAGCAGTTACTCAGGAGGGAGTCAGCCCCAGCATTTT.

Here the CDR3 reads CASSQTSRSNRETQYF. The CDR3, as DNA: TGTGCCAGCAGCCAGACTAGCCGGAGTAATCGAGAGACCCAGTACTTC. The chain employs TRBV7-6 and TRBJ2-5; 7 nucleotides align to TRBD2. The CDR3 has 16 residues. J was trimmed by 4 bases and V by 5 bases; bases with no gene match: 13. Germline loops: CDR1 SGHVS, CDR2 FNYEAQ. The variable domain in full, completed from reference TRBV7-6 and TRBJ2-5, reads GAGVSQSPRYKVTKRGQDVALRCDPISGHVSLYWYRQALGQGPEFLTYFNYEAQQDKSGLPNDRFSAERPEGSISTLTIQRTEQRDSAMYRCASSQTSRSNRETQYFGPGTRLLVL.

The chain carries TRBV10-2 and TRBJ2-3; D may be TRBD1 (7 bases). CDR3 length: 17 amino acids. Trimming pared 3 bases from V and 6 bases from J, leaving 22 bases between. Per the germline V gene, CDR1 is WSHSY and CDR2 is SAAADI. CDR3 sequence: CASSDGGGLGGADTQYF. As DNA, the CDR3 is TGCGCCAGCAGTGACGGTGGGGGGCTAGGGGGCGCGGATACGCAGTATTTT.

V usage is TRBV2 and J usage is TRBJ2-2, with no clear D. Trimming cost V 6 bases and J 5 bases, with 16 bases left between them. Germline V lookup: CDR1 SNHLY, CDR2 FYNNEI. The CDR3 contains 15 residues. The CDR3 DNA sequence: TGTGCCAGCAGGCCCAATTCGGTCGGAACCGGGGAGCTGTTTTTT. Its protein product is CASRPNSVGTGELFF.

The chain recombines TRBV9 with TRBJ1-2, with 9 bases that match TRBD1. Germline V gene data show CDR1 as SGDLS and CDR2 as YYNGEE. The CDR3 has 15 amino acids. The junction had 4 bases not matched to a gene; V was cut back by 2 bases and J by 2 bases. The CDR3 DNA reads TGTGCCAGCAGCGTCGACAGGGGGGAGAACTATGGCTACACCTTC. Translated: CASSVDRGENYGYTF.

The chain has TRBV13 and TRBJ1-1, with D unresolved. V dropped 5 bases and J dropped 1 base, with 2 bases sitting between them. Germline V gene sequence: CDR1 PRHDT, CDR2 FYEKMQ (reference sequence). The CDR3 has 11 amino acids. Written as DNA, the CDR3 is TGTGCCAGCAGCGCGAACACTGAAGCTTTCTTT. It is translated as CASSANTEAFF.

The V gene is TRBV27, the J gene TRBJ1-1; D uncertain. V was cut by 2 bases and J by 0 bases, with 13 bases left in between. Per germline, CDR1 MNHEY and CDR2 SMNVEV (reference sequence). The CDR3 is 16 residues long. DNA of the CDR3: TGTGCCAGCAGTTTAGTTGGTTGGGAGATGAACACTGAAGCTTTCTTT. Residues: CASSLVGWEMNTEAFF.

The chain uses TRBV9 and TRBJ2-7, with a tentative D call TRBD1 (5 bases). Germline V gene data show CDR1 as SGDLS and CDR2 as YYNGEE. V dropped 3 bases and J dropped 3 bases, with 10 bases sitting between them. The CDR3 totals 13 residues. DNA for the CDR3: TGTGCCAGCAGCGAGAGACAGAACTACGAGCAGTACTTC. Amino acid sequence: CASSERQNYEQYF.

This chain uses TRBV7-9 with TRBJ1-1; TRBD1 is a possible D gene (5 bases). From germline, CDR1 is SEHNR and CDR2 FQNEAQ (reference sequence). This CDR3 spans 13 amino acids. Trimming stripped 5 bases from V and 4 bases from J, with 11 bases between. CDR3 in amino acids: CASSPGGGTEAFF. The CDR3 nucleotides are TGTGCCAGCAGCCCGGGGGGAGGCACTGAAGCTTTCTTT.

The J gene is TRBJ2-7, the V gene TRBV12-3 or TRBV12-4; D is perhaps TRBD1 (6 bases). With 6 bases removed from V and 6 bases from J, the gap between germline ends came to 15 bases. The CDR3 sequence is 13 residues long. The CDR3 DNA reads as TGTGCCAGCAGCTTGCAGGGGACATCCGAGCAGTACTTC. It specifies CASSLQGTSEQYF.

The CDR3 nucleotides read TGTGCCAGCAGCTTATACTCTAGCGGGGGCAACAATGAGCAGTTCTTC. Amino acid sequence: CASSLYSSGGNNEQFF. V is TRBV5-5 and J is TRBJ2-1; 10 bases agree with TRBD2. V shed 2 bases, J shed 5 bases, and the junction held 7 bases outside the gene matches. CDR1 SGHKS and CDR2 YYEKEE come from the germline V gene (reference sequence). The CDR3 is 16 residues long.

The chain couples TRBV19 to TRBJ2-5; the D is unclear. The V end was cut by 3 bases, the J end by 5 bases, with 10 bases between. This CDR3 region has 13 residues. Germline V gene data show CDR1 as LNHDA and CDR2 as SQIVND (reference sequence). DNA of the CDR3: TGTGCCAGTAGTATCTCCCCGCTCGAGACCCAGTACTTC. This translates into CASSISPLETQYF.

The rearrangement joins TRBV13 to TRBJ1-1; tentative D call: TRBD1 (5 bases). Germline CDR1 reads PRHDT; CDR2 reads FYEKMQ (reference sequence). The CDR3 consists of 15 residues. V was clipped by 5 bases and J by 1 base, with 14 bases between them. DNA of the CDR3: TGTGCCAGCAGCCCCCAGGGTCGGGGGAACACTGAAGCTTTCTTT. This sequence encodes CASSPQGRGNTEAFF.

J is TRBJ2-7 and V is TRBV9; D gene uncertain. Germline loops: CDR1 SGDLS, CDR2 YYNGEE. V lost 4 bases to trimming and J lost 2 bases, with 7 bases between them. There are 12 residues in the CDR3. The chain's CDR3 is CASSPNPYEQYF. In DNA, the CDR3 is TGTGCCAGCAGCCCCAATCCCTACGAGCAGTACTTC.

This sequence joins TRBV10-1 and TRBJ2-7; D is perhaps TRBD1 (5 bases). Germline V CDR1 and CDR2: WNHNN, SYGVQD (reference sequence). V dropped 3 bases and J dropped 3 bases, with 9 bases sitting between them. The CDR3 consists of 13 residues. As DNA, the CDR3 is TGCGCCAGCAGTGACCCAGGGAACTACGAGCAGTACTTC. Translated: CASSDPGNYEQYF.

This chain connects TRBV13 to TRBJ2-5, with 11 bases aligning to TRBD2. J gave up 0 bases and V 5 bases, and 5 bases lay outside the gene matches. The CDR3 has 16 amino acids. Germline V CDR1 and CDR2: PRHDT, FYEKMQ (reference sequence). The CDR3 bases are TGTGCCAGCAGCCACCGACTAGCGGGGTACCAAGAGACCCAGTACTTC. Its translation is CASSHRLAGYQETQYF.

J is TRBJ1-2 and V is TRBV7-8, with no clear D. Germline-derived CDR1 and CDR2 are SGHVS and FQNEAQ. This CDR3 is 15 amino acids long. With 0 bases removed from V and 2 bases from J, the gap between germline ends came to 10 bases. The CDR3 spells CASSLAGGRNYGYTF. CDR3 in DNA: TGTGCCAGCAGCTTAGCGGGCGGAAGAAACTATGGCTACACCTTC.

CDR3 DNA: TGTGCCAGTAGTTGGGGGACAGGAGCCTACGAGCAGTACTTC. It specifies CASSWGTGAYEQYF. V gene TRBV19 combines with J gene TRBJ2-7; 8 bases match TRBD1. The CDR3 consists of 14 residues. V lost 5 bases, J lost 2 bases, and 5 bases stayed unmatched. Per the germline V gene, CDR1 is LNHDA and CDR2 is SQIVND (reference sequence). Based on the CDR3 plus reference TRBV19 and TRBJ2-7, the full variable domain is DGGITQSPKYLFRKEGQNVTLSCEQNLNHDAMYWYRQDPGQGLRLIYYSQIVNDFQKGDIAEGYSVSREKKESFPLTVTSAQKNPTAFYLCASSWGTGAYEQYFGPGTRLTVT.